A single sample gave rise to the 26 T cell receptor beta chains below, sequenced in a study of T cell repertoires in cytomegalovirus infection. TCRdb used MiXCR to reprocess the reads, holding one entry per CDR3 protein. The top ten hold over 9.5% of the sample, which has around 130,000 distinct CDR3 sequences, approximately 9.2% seen once. The specimen was PBMCs. These receptor sequences come from a human donor in good health (CMV status not recorded). Some clones in this sample may be carry-over from other donors' samples.

This clonotype occurred many times. V gene TRBV7-2 combines with J gene TRBJ1-5; D is ambiguous. Germline values: CDR1 SGHTA, CDR2 FQGNSA. The CDR3 extends over 15 amino acids. The V and J ends lost 6 bases and 0 bases respectively, with 12 bases between them. The CDR3 DNA reads TGTGCCAGCAGTCGTGACCTCTATAGCAATCAGCCCCAGCATTTT. Translation gives CASSRDLYSNQPQHF.

This clonotype was found many times. The rearrangement joins TRBV7-8 to TRBJ1-1, with D maybe TRBD1 (6 bases). This CDR3 comprises 13 residues. Trimming removed 5 bases at V and 7 bases at J, with 14 bases between. The germline V gene has CDR1 SGHVS and CDR2 FQNEAQ. The CDR3 here is CASSQRGADEAFF. CDR3 nucleotides: TGTGCCAGCAGCCAGAGGGGGGCGGATGAAGCTTTCTTT. The full variable domain, in which reference TRBV7-8 and TRBJ1-1 provide the parts outside the CDR3, is GAGVSQSPRYKVAKRGQDVALRCDPISGHVSLFWYQQALGQGPEFLTYFQNEAQLDKSGLPSDRFFAERPEGSVSTLKIQRTQQEDSAVYLCASSQRGADEAFFGQGTRLTVV.

The chain has TRBV11-2 and TRBJ2-1; D tentatively reads TRBD1 or TRBD2 (5 bases each). The CDR3 has 15 residues. CDR1 is SGHAT and CDR2 is FQNNGV in the germline V gene. V was shortened by 4 bases and J by 2 bases, with 12 bases between the two germline ends. CDR3 bases: TGTGCCAGCAGCTCCGTCTGGGGGACCTACAATGAGCAGTTCTTC. Its translation is CASSSVWGTYNEQFF.

The chain employs TRBV28 and TRBJ1-6; D remains unclear. Looked up from germline, CDR1 is MDHEN and CDR2 is SYDVKM. The CDR3 runs to 13 residues. The V end lost 2 bases, the J end lost 4 bases, and 3 bases lay between the germline ends. CDR3 bases: TGTGCCAGCAGTTTAGAGTATAATTCACCCCTCCACTTT. It encodes CASSLEYNSPLHF. The full variable domain, rest sourced from reference TRBV28 and TRBJ1-6, is DVKVTQSSRYLVKRTGEKVFLECVQDMDHENMFWYRQDPGLGLRLIYFSYDVKMKEKGDIPEGYSVSREKKERFSLILESASTNQTSMYLCASSLEYNSPLHFGNGTRLTVT.

This clonotype occurred many times. This sequence joins TRBV6-6 and TRBJ2-1; a possible D gene is TRBD1 (5 bases). The germline V and J ends were trimmed by 6 bases and 10 bases, with 10 bases remaining between them. The CDR3 contains 11 residues. CDR1 and CDR2 from the germline V gene are MNHNY and SVGAGI (reference sequence). CDR3 nucleotide sequence: TGTGCCAGCAGGAAGGGGCAGGAGCAGTTCTTC. It codes for CASRKGQEQFF.

This clonotype was counted only a few times. The chain is built from TRBV29-1 and TRBJ2-7, with 14 nucleotides matching TRBD2. CDR3 length: 14 amino acids. V was clipped by 7 bases and J by 6 bases; unmatched bases: 8. CDR1 is SQVTM and CDR2 is ANQGSEA in the germline V gene. CDR3 residues: CSAMTSGGASEQYF. CDR3 coding DNA: TGCAGCGCTATGACTAGCGGGGGGGCCTCCGAGCAGTACTTC.

This clonotype was found many times. The V and J genes are TRBV5-4 and TRBJ1-4; TRBD1 agrees at 7 bases. There are 16 residues in the CDR3. Trimming cost V 3 bases and J 7 bases; bases outside gene matches: 12. The germline V gene encodes CDR1 SGHNT and CDR2 YYREEE (reference sequence). The CDR3 DNA reads TGTGCCAGCAGCTCAACATTCGACAGGGAGGGTGAAAAACTGTTTTTT. Amino acids: CASSSTFDREGEKLFF.

This clonotype has a count of ten or more. The chain recombines TRBV7-2 with TRBJ2-5; 7 bases align to TRBD1. V lost 7 bases to trimming and J lost 2 bases; unmatched junction nucleotides: 7. The germline V gene encodes CDR1 SGHTA and CDR2 FQGNSA. The CDR3 is made up of 14 amino acids. The CDR3 coding sequence is TGTGCCAGCACTCATAGGGGGCTGCAAGAGACCCAGTACTTC. Translation: CASTHRGLQETQYF.

This clonotype appeared many times. The J gene is TRBJ2-1, the V gene TRBV3-1, with unresolved D. V lost 7 bases and J lost 9, with 10 bases in between. The germline gives CDR1 LGHDT, CDR2 YNNKEL (reference sequence). The CDR3 loop spans 11 amino acids. The CDR3 region has the DNA TGTGCCAGCACCCTAAAGGGTGAGCAGTTCTTC. The encoded protein is CASTLKGEQFF.

This clonotype was seen repeatedly, ten times or more. The chain links TRBV3-1 to TRBJ2-1, with 7 bases aligning to TRBD2. After removal of 5 bases from V and 8 bases from J, the junction contained 15 bases not matched to a gene. The germline CDR1 and CDR2 sequences are LGHDT and YNNKEL (reference sequence). The CDR3 runs 16 residues. The CDR3 nucleotides are TGTGCCAGCAGCGATAGCGGTGGGGGGGATCGCGATGAGCAGTTCTTC. It specifies CASSDSGGGDRDEQFF.

This clonotype has only a few counts. The CDR3 here is CASSPRTGAYNSPLHF. The CDR3 DNA is TGTGCCAGCAGTCCACGGACAGGAGCCTATAATTCACCCCTCCACTTT. The chain links TRBV28 to TRBJ1-6; 7 bases match TRBD1. This CDR3 has 16 residues. In germline, CDR1 is MDHEN, CDR2 SYDVKM. The V segment lost 5 bases and the J segment 2 bases; nucleotides outside the gene matches: 6.

The sample holds many counts of this clonotype. The chain combines TRBV28 with TRBJ1-6; TRBD1 aligns across 7 bases. The V segment lost 4 bases and the J segment 5 bases; nucleotides outside the gene matches: 2. This CDR3 has 14 residues. CDR1 is MDHEN, CDR2 SYDVKM, per germline. CDR3 coding DNA: TGTGCCAGCAGTTACGGGACAGATAATTCACCCCTCCACTTT. Translated: CASSYGTDNSPLHF. The full variable domain, completed using reference TRBV28 and TRBJ1-6, is DVKVTQSSRYLVKRTGEKVFLECVQDMDHENMFWYRQDPGLGLRLIYFSYDVKMKEKGDIPEGYSVSREKKERFSLILESASTNQTSMYLCASSYGTDNSPLHFGNGTRLTVT.

The table lists this clonotype with many counts. V and J are TRBV7-2 and TRBJ2-3, with TRBD2 identical over 7 bases. The CDR3 covers 15 residues. Germline V gene sequence: CDR1 SGHTA, CDR2 FQGNSA. Trimming took 5 bases from V and 2 from J; bases not matched to a gene: 7. CDR3 amino acids: CASSPKRGPTDTQYF. The CDR3, as DNA: TGTGCCAGCAGCCCAAAGCGGGGACCCACAGATACGCAGTATTTT.

This clonotype was seen repeatedly, ten times or more. J is TRBJ2-5 and V is TRBV29-1; 12 nucleotides line up with TRBD2. From germline, CDR1 is SQVTM and CDR2 ANQGSEA. Trimming took 7 bases from V and 3 from J; bases not matched to a gene: 6. The CDR3 contains 14 residues. The CDR3 sequence: CSETSGGTEETQYF. DNA of the CDR3: TGCAGCGAAACTAGCGGGGGGACAGAAGAGACCCAGTACTTC.

This clonotype was picked up many times. The rearrangement joins TRBV7-2 to TRBJ1-6, with unresolved D. Trimming pared 1 base from V and 7 bases from J, leaving 11 bases between. The CDR3 consists of 15 residues. Germline V lookup: CDR1 SGHTA, CDR2 FQGNSA. The CDR3 sequence: CASSLVPVFNSPLHF. The DNA of the CDR3 is TGTGCCAGCAGCTTAGTTCCGGTCTTCAATTCACCCCTCCACTTT.

In this sample, this clonotype turned up a few times. CDR3 in DNA: TGTGCCACCAGCAGAGACAGGGGTAACGGTTCACCCCTCCACTTT. Translation gives CATSRDRGNGSPLHF. The rearrangement uses TRBV15 and TRBJ1-6, with D perhaps TRBD1 (6 bases). Trimming cost V 0 bases and J 9 bases, with 12 bases left between them. Germline V lookup: CDR1 LNHNV, CDR2 YYDKDF (reference sequence). CDR3 length equals 15 residues.

The chain links TRBV20-1 to TRBJ1-2; a possible D gene is TRBD1 (5 bases). This CDR3 comprises 12 residues. In germline, CDR1 is DFQATT, CDR2 SNEGSKA (reference sequence). The V end was cut by 0 bases, the J end by 5 bases, with 7 bases between. In DNA form, the CDR3 reads TGCAGTGCTAGAGAGGGGGGGTATGGCTACACCTTC. Translation gives CSAREGGYGYTF.

The V and J genes are TRBV12-3 or TRBV12-4 and TRBJ2-7, with TRBD1 identical over 7 bases. The CDR3 consists of 14 residues. V trimming: 3 bases; J trimming: 5 bases; junction bases outside the gene matches: 7. The CDR3 spells CASSFGQGENEQYF. CDR3 nucleotides: TGTGCCAGCAGTTTCGGGCAGGGGGAAAACGAGCAGTACTTC.

This clonotype was counted many times. This sequence joins TRBV28 and TRBJ1-2; D not certain. V was clipped by 2 bases and J by 7 bases, with 11 bases between them. The germline V gene has CDR1 MDHEN and CDR2 SYDVKM. The CDR3 totals 13 residues. Written as DNA, the CDR3 is TGTGCCAGCAGTTTACCAGGCCCGGTTGGCTACACCTTC. This translates into CASSLPGPVGYTF.

This clonotype occurred a few times. This rearrangement joins TRBV12-3 or TRBV12-4 to TRBJ1-1; 7 bases fit TRBD1. V lost 6 bases, J lost 11 bases, and 15 bases stayed unmatched. This CDR3 is 14 amino acids long. This chain's CDR3 is CASSPTGPSPAAFF. DNA for the CDR3: TGTGCCAGCAGCCCGACAGGGCCCTCCCCGGCGGCTTTCTTT.

This clonotype was seen a few times. The rearrangement links TRBV19 to TRBJ1-1, with D uncertain. The ends were cut back, 6 bases at V and 0 bases at J, with 8 bases in the middle. The CDR3 has 13 amino acids. Germline loops: CDR1 LNHDA, CDR2 SQIVND (reference sequence). CDR3 region: CASSSRMNTEAFF. CDR3 DNA sequence: TGTGCCAGTAGCAGCCGAATGAACACTGAAGCTTTCTTT. Filled out from reference TRBV19 and TRBJ1-1, the complete variable domain reads DGGITQSPKYLFRKEGQNVTLSCEQNLNHDAMYWYRQDPGQGLRLIYYSQIVNDFQKGDIAEGYSVSREKKESFPLTVTSAQKNPTAFYLCASSSRMNTEAFFGQGTRLTVV.

This clonotype was found a few times. The chain is built from TRBV29-1 and TRBJ2-5; the D gene could be TRBD1 or TRBD2 (5 bases each). The ends were cut back, 1 base at V and 1 base at J, with 13 bases in the middle. In germline, CDR1 is SQVTM, CDR2 ANQGSEA. The CDR3 totals 15 residues. The CDR3 here is CSVEGLGVGQETQYF. Written as DNA, the CDR3 is TGCAGCGTTGAAGGACTGGGGGTAGGCCAAGAGACCCAGTACTTC.

The chain links TRBV20-1 to TRBJ2-5; D tentatively reads TRBD1 or TRBD2 (5 bases each). Per germline, CDR1 DFQATT and CDR2 SNEGSKA (reference sequence). The V and J ends lost 8 bases and 5 bases respectively, with 21 bases between them. This CDR3 is 14 amino acids long. The CDR3, as DNA: TGCAGTTACCGTGAGGGGACGCCCGGGGAGACCCAGTACTTC. This gives the protein CSYREGTPGETQYF.

V usage is TRBV2 and J usage is TRBJ1-2; D possibly corresponds to TRBD1 (5 bases). Trimming shortened V by 8 bases and J by 4 bases, and 11 bases separated the two germline ends. Germline assignment: CDR1 SNHLY and CDR2 FYNNEI. The CDR3 covers 12 residues. The CDR3 here is CASRAGIYGYTF. The CDR3, as DNA: TGTGCCAGCCGGGCAGGGATCTATGGCTACACCTTC. The full variable domain, its missing parts supplied by reference TRBV2 and TRBJ1-2, is EPEVTQTPSHQVTQMGQEVILRCVPISNHLYFYWYRQILGQKVEFLVSFYNNEISEKSEIFDDQFSVERPDGSNFTLKIRSTKLEDSAMYFCASRAGIYGYTFGSGTRLTVV.

This clonotype occurred a few times. The chain combines TRBV15 with TRBJ1-2; no reliable D call. Per germline, CDR1 LNHNV and CDR2 YYDKDF (reference sequence). The CDR3 is made up of 15 amino acids. V lost 7 bases, J lost 2 bases, and 17 bases lay in between. The CDR3: CATNDNRERNYGYTF. DNA for the CDR3: TGTGCCACCAACGACAACCGCGAGAGAAACTATGGCTACACCTTC.

This chain connects TRBV5-6 to TRBJ1-4; 7 bases align to TRBD1. Looked up from germline, CDR1 is SGHDT and CDR2 is YYEEEE. CDR3 length equals 15 residues. V shed 4 bases, J shed 8 bases, and the junction held 11 bases outside the gene matches. This chain's CDR3 is CASSVLTGLEEKLFF. CDR3 sequence (DNA): TGTGCCAGCAGCGTACTGACAGGGTTGGAAGAAAAACTGTTTTTT.